This entry lists 24 T cell receptor beta chains sequenced from one sample in a study of CD8+CD57+ T cells in acquired aplastic anemia. The template for TCR beta VDJ and CDR3 sequence profiling was genomic DNA. TCRdb re-called the reads through MiXCR, storing one row per CDR3 protein. This sample carries about 160,000 distinct CDR3 sequences, 40% to 60% of them seen once, and the ten largest clones take over 25%. By flow cytometry, patients selected for sequencing had shown an expansion of CD8+CD57+ cells. Sequenced: sorted CD4+, CD8+, or CD8+CD57+ T cells (not recorded which) from PBMCs. These receptors were obtained from a human donor with aplastic anemia.

Ten or more counts support this clonotype. This chain links TRBV9 with TRBJ1-5; D uncertain. The CDR3 runs 14 residues. Trimming removed 0 bases from V and 7 bases from J, with 11 bases in between. In germline, CDR1 is SGDLS, CDR2 YYNGEE. As DNA, the CDR3 is TGTGCCAGCAGCGTAGAAGGGTTGGGCCAGCCCCAGCATTTT. Translating it yields CASSVEGLGQPQHF.

The chain combines TRBV19 with TRBJ2-5; 9 bases are shared with TRBD1. This CDR3 spans 14 amino acids. V lost 5 bases to trimming and J lost 5 bases; unmatched junction nucleotides: 6. The germline V gene has CDR1 LNHDA and CDR2 SQIVND (reference sequence). The CDR3 protein is CASSVTGGGETQYF. CDR3 in DNA: TGTGCCAGTAGTGTAACAGGGGGCGGGGAGACCCAGTACTTC.

The rearrangement uses TRBV7-6 and TRBJ2-2; D is unresolved. Trimming took off 3 bases at V and 6 bases at J, with 8 bases between the two ends. Germline V gene sequence: CDR1 SGHVS, CDR2 FNYEAQ. The CDR3 sequence is 13 residues long. As DNA, the CDR3 is TGTGCCAGCAGCTTGGAAGGGTCCGGGGAGCTGTTTTTT. It codes for CASSLEGSGELFF. The variable domain in full, with the rest retrieved from reference TRBV7-6 and TRBJ2-2, is GAGVSQSPRYKVTKRGQDVALRCDPISGHVSLYWYRQALGQGPEFLTYFNYEAQQDKSGLPNDRFSAERPEGSISTLTIQRTEQRDSAMYRCASSLEGSGELFFGEGSRLTVL.

The genes are TRBV7-9 and TRBJ2-5, with no clear D. Germline V gene lookup returns CDR1 SEHNR and CDR2 FQNEAQ (reference sequence). The CDR3 is made up of 13 amino acids. V lost 11 bases, J lost 4 bases, and 17 bases lay in between. This chain's CDR3 is CAWSNTLGETQYF. The CDR3 coding sequence is TGTGCCTGGAGTAATACTCTGGGAGAGACCCAGTACTTC.

This clonotype was seen more than once but under ten times. The genes are TRBV6-2 or TRBV6-3 and TRBJ2-6; no reliable D call. In germline, CDR1 is MNHEY, CDR2 SVGEGT. V lost 0 bases and J lost 2, with 8 bases in between. The length of the CDR3 is 16 residues. This CDR3 is CASSYSLLTGANVLTF. The CDR3 region has the DNA TGTGCCAGCAGTTACTCGCTCCTCACTGGGGCCAACGTCCTGACTTTC.

V usage is TRBV7-8 and J usage is TRBJ2-7; D gene unclear. V lost 1 base to trimming and J lost 5 bases, with 6 bases between them. The CDR3 contains 12 residues. Germline V CDR1 and CDR2: SGHVS, FQNEAQ. CDR3 sequence (DNA): TGTGCCAGCAGCTTAGTAGGGCACGAGCAGTACTTC. Encoded protein: CASSLVGHEQYF.

The table lists this clonotype with a few counts. The J gene is TRBJ2-1, the V gene TRBV24-1; the D gene is possibly TRBD2 (5 bases). The length of the CDR3 is 15 residues. The V gene lost 3 bases and the J gene lost 0 bases, with 8 bases spanning the gap. Per germline, CDR1 KGHDR and CDR2 SFDVKD. CDR3 DNA sequence: TGTGCCACCAGTGATGCTGGGAGCTCCTACAATGAGCAGTTCTTC. This codes for CATSDAGSSYNEQFF.

This clonotype has ten or more counts. The J gene is TRBJ2-5, the V gene TRBV6-1; D perhaps matches TRBD2 (6 bases). The germline V gene encodes CDR1 MNHNS and CDR2 SASEGT. Between the trimmed V and J ends, which lost 6 bases and 5 bases, there was a span of 13 bases. This CDR3 has 13 residues. CDR3 coding DNA: TGTGCCAGCAGCCGGGACTTGGGGGAGACCCAGTACTTC. Translating it yields CASSRDLGETQYF.

The sample holds a few counts of this clonotype. The chain joins TRBV4-2 to TRBJ2-7, with 7 bases lining up with TRBD2. The germline gives CDR1 LGHNA, CDR2 YNFKEQ. There are 15 residues in the CDR3. V was clipped by 0 bases and J by 2 bases; unmatched bases: 4. The CDR3 DNA follows: TGTGCCAGCAGCCAAGATATCGGGGGGACCTACGAGCAGTACTTC. Its translation is CASSQDIGGTYEQYF.

A few counts support this clonotype. CDR3 DNA: TGTGCCAGCAGCTTGGGACAGGGGAAGTTCTATGGCTACACCTTC. As protein: CASSLGQGKFYGYTF. The genes are TRBV5-4 and TRBJ1-2; 8 nucleotides match TRBD1. Germline CDR1 is SGHNT and CDR2 is YYREEE (reference sequence). Losses at the gene ends were 0 bases for V and 4 bases for J; bases not matched to a gene: 5. This CDR3 is built from 15 residues. Based on the CDR3 plus reference TRBV5-4 and TRBJ1-2, the full variable domain is ETGVTQSPTHLIKTRGQQVTLRCSSQSGHNTVSWYQQALGQGPQFIFQYYREEENGRGNFPPRFSGLQFPNYSSELNVNALELDDSALYLCASSLGQGKFYGYTFGSGTRLTVV.

The chain uses TRBV7-3 and TRBJ2-6; D remains unclear. CDR1 and CDR2 (germline): SGHTA, FQGTGA. The CDR3 sequence is 17 residues long. Trimming pared 1 base from V and 0 bases from J, leaving 10 bases between. CDR3 loop: CASSLNGRTSGANVLTF. In nucleotides, the CDR3 is TGTGCCAGCAGCTTAAATGGACGGACCTCTGGGGCCAACGTCCTGACTTTC.

Turning to this clonotype: A much more abundant neighbour one base away suggests this may be a read error. This rearrangement joins TRBV11-2 to TRBJ2-1; tentative D call: TRBD1 (5 bases). The germline gives CDR1 SGHAT, CDR2 FQNNGV. The CDR3 runs 14 residues. V was cut by 5 bases and J by 4 bases, with 12 bases left in between. In nucleotides, the CDR3 is TGTGCCAGCAGCCCCCCCGACAGTTACAATGAGCAGTTCTTC. This encodes CASSPPDSYNEQFF.

This clonotype was picked up many times. The chain combines TRBV19 with TRBJ1-2; no clear D gene. This CDR3 contains 15 residues. CDR1 and CDR2 (germline): LNHDA, SQIVND (reference sequence). Trimming took 3 bases from V and 2 from J, leaving 13 bases between them. The CDR3 is CASSIPTPLNYGYTF. CDR3 coding DNA: TGTGCCAGTAGTATCCCCACACCCTTAAACTATGGCTACACCTTC.

This clonotype has ten or more counts. The V and J genes are TRBV6-1 and TRBJ1-6; D unclear. Trimming shortened V by 4 bases and J by 0 bases, and 13 bases separated the two germline ends. This CDR3 region has 17 residues. In germline, CDR1 is MNHNS, CDR2 SASEGT. The CDR3, as DNA: TGTGCCAGCAGTGCCGACCGACCGAGCTCCTATAATTCACCCCTCCACTTT. Its translation is CASSADRPSSYNSPLHF.

This clonotype has ten or more counts. This rearrangement joins TRBV19 to TRBJ2-3; 8 nucleotides align to TRBD1. This CDR3 contains 15 residues. Losses at the gene ends were 5 bases for V and 1 base for J; bases not matched to a gene: 5. The germline V gene encodes CDR1 LNHDA and CDR2 SQIVND (reference sequence). The CDR3 is CASSLTGARTDTQYF. The CDR3 DNA reads TGTGCCAGTAGTCTGACAGGGGCCCGCACAGATACGCAGTATTTT.

This clonotype has at least ten counts. This CDR3 reads CATSDIGTGNQETQYF. The DNA for the CDR3 is TGTGCCACCAGTGATATTGGGACAGGGAACCAAGAGACCCAGTACTTC. This chain uses TRBV24-1 with TRBJ2-5; 9 positions agree with TRBD1. Trimming took 3 bases from V and 0 from J; bases not matched to a gene: 4. CDR1 is KGHDR, CDR2 SFDVKD, per germline. The CDR3 has 16 residues.

In this sample, this clonotype turned up many times. The rearrangement joins TRBV6-2 or TRBV6-3 to TRBJ2-3, with D unclear. V lost 4 bases to trimming and J lost 6 bases, with 11 bases between them. Per germline, CDR1 MNHEY and CDR2 SVGEGT. This CDR3 has 13 residues. DNA for the CDR3: TGTGCCAGCAGTTCCGACATCGCGGATACGCAGTATTTT. Amino acids: CASSSDIADTQYF.

This clonotype came up many times. The chain has TRBV7-3 and TRBJ2-2; 7 bases fit TRBD2. In germline, CDR1 is SGHTA, CDR2 FQGTGA. Germline trimming cut 7 bases from V and 4 bases from J; bases unmatched to any gene: 18. The CDR3 covers 18 residues. CDR3 in DNA: TGTGCCAGCAACTTGGGTGGGGCGGGAGTCCCGGGCACCGGGGAGCTGTTTTTT. This codes for CASNLGGAGVPGTGELFF.

A note on this clonotype: A much larger clone lies one base from this, so it may be a read error. The chain joins TRBV19 to TRBJ1-5; no clear D. The CDR3 has 14 residues. Looked up from germline, CDR1 is LNHDA and CDR2 is SQIVND (reference sequence). The CDR3 coding sequence is TGTGACAGTAGTATTAAGGCCCCCAATCAGCCCCAGCATTTT. Translating it yields CDSSIKAPNQPQHF.

The table lists this clonotype with many counts. The chain joins TRBV25-1 to TRBJ2-7; D is perhaps TRBD1 (5 bases). CDR3 length: 14 residues. Germline V CDR1 and CDR2: MGHDK, SYGVNS. V gave up 2 bases and J gave up 3 bases, with 11 bases separating them. The CDR3 here is CASSEGAGIYEQYF. The DNA of the CDR3 is TGTGCCAGCAGTGAAGGGGCAGGGATCTACGAGCAGTACTTC.

Points on this clonotype: No conserved phenylalanine or tryptophan is present at the end of the CDR3, so a read error is the likely explanation. This chain uses TRBV9 with TRBJ2-7, with D possibly being TRBD1 (6 bases). The CDR3 has 14 amino acids. Germline V gene data show CDR1 as SGDLS and CDR2 as YYNGEE. The CDR3 sequence is CASSVTQGSYEQYL. CDR3 in DNA: TGTGCCAGCAGCGTAACGCAGGGGTCCTACGAACAGTACCTC.

This clonotype was counted ten times or more. The chain joins TRBV24-1 to TRBJ2-7; D gene unclear. The ends were cut back, 3 bases at V and 4 bases at J, with 6 bases in the middle. The germline V gene encodes CDR1 KGHDR and CDR2 SFDVKD. CDR3 size: 12 residues. The CDR3 region is CATSDGEYEQYF. The CDR3 DNA sequence: TGTGCCACCAGTGATGGAGAGTACGAGCAGTACTTC.

This clonotype was counted many times. This chain joins TRBV6-1 and TRBJ2-1, with D perhaps matching TRBD2 (6 bases). V lost 10 bases and J 0 bases, leaving 7 bases between the germline ends. The CDR3 is made up of 12 amino acids. Germline V CDR1 and CDR2: MNHNS, SASEGT. DNA of the CDR3: TGTGCCATAGCGGACTCCTACAATGAGCAGTTCTTC. It yields the protein CAIADSYNEQFF.

The chain employs TRBV10-3 and TRBJ2-2; 8 bases are a match to TRBD2. Germline-derived CDR1 and CDR2 are ENHRY and SYGVKD. J was trimmed by 3 bases and V by 10 bases; bases with no gene match: 7. The CDR3 contains 14 residues. The CDR3 DNA sequence: TGTGCCAGCGGGGGGTCGTACTACACCGGGGAGCTGTTTTTT. Amino acid sequence: CASGGSYYTGELFF.